This T cell receptor beta chain was identified in a study of blood T cell repertoires in COVID-19. V lost 6 bases to trimming and J lost 4 bases, with 12 bases between them. The CDR3 is 13 residues long. Under the authors' procedure: How many nucleated cells were present was estimated from reference gene primer amplification. Generated by immunoSEQ multiplex PCR, the TCRdb table keeps only in-frame clones and is missing some. That table furnishes V, J and clone size, whereas the DNA furnished D and trimming. Here the sample spans around 250,000 clones, around 85% being singletons. This chain connects TRBV12-3 or TRBV12-4 to TRBJ1-2, with TRBD1 as a possible D gene (5 bases). The sequenced sample was peripheral blood. The TCR originated in a man aged 45 to 65 with active or convalescent COVID-19. The CDR3 protein is CASSSGGGYGYTF. DNA for the CDR3: TGTGCCAGCAGCTCCGGCGGGGGCTATGGCTACACCTTC.